This TCR beta chain was captured by sequencing in a study of regulatory T cells in long-lasting Graves disease. As for the study in general: Patients with persistent Graves' disease had over 5 years of antithyroid drugs and persistent TSH receptor antibodies. Study outcomes and limitations: Less diverse TCR repertoires were seen in persistent Graves' patients than in newly diagnosed ones. Accuracy was possibly reduced by small sample size.

Comments on this clonotype: Antigen: not known.

Trimming took 5 bases from V and 0 from J, leaving 10 bases between them. The CDR3 runs to 14 residues. From germline, CDR1 is SEHNR and CDR2 FQNEAQ (reference sequence). TCR beta libraries were built with iRepertoire HTBI primers and Arm-PCR of CDR3 regions. One entry per CDR3 protein, called by TCRdb with MiXCR from the multiplex PCR reads. The sample holds approximately 690,000 distinct CDR3 sequences, 25% to 35% seen once. Time point described: persistent/refractory GD, antithyroid drugs over 5 years with positive TRAb. Researchers made the TCR library from RNA that was extracted from PBMCs. The sequence was collected from a female donor with Graves disease. V usage is TRBV7-9 and J usage is TRBJ2-5; D remains ambiguous. Sample: peripheral blood mononuclear cells (PBMCs), taken when the disease was refractory, from a patient treated with antithyroid drugs. The CDR3 here is CASSPQQYQETQYF. CDR3 nucleotides: TGTGCCAGCAGCCCGCAGCAGTACCAAGAGACCCAGTACTTC.